This TCR beta chain was identified during a study of cytomegalovirus exposure and HLA in healthy donors. Notes on this clone: What it binds is not known.

The PCR made use of 60 Vbeta and 13 Jbeta primers. Only in-frame clones appear in the TCRdb table, and some are missing; sequencing was by immunoSEQ multiplex PCR. Altogether 150,000 to 200,000 clones are present, about three quarters being singletons, with the ten largest covering under 9%. Notes on the study in general: According to an earlier analysis, most TCR beta V segments yielded productive rearrangements about 90% or about 30% of the time. Presence/absence analyses supposed approximately even sequencing depth among donors. An analysis that came later showed most CMV-associated TCR beta chains appearing HLA-restricted.

The length of the CDR3 is 15 residues. V gave up 0 bases and J gave up 6 bases, with 14 bases separating them. CDR1 and CDR2 from the germline V gene are MNHNY and SVGAGI (reference sequence). Unrecorded immune exposures were likely, despite nominal health at sampling. Sequencing used PBMCs. The receptor comes from a woman aged 40 to 50 in good health and CMV-seropositive. This chain uses TRBV6-6 with TRBJ1-2; no clear D gene. The CDR3 reads CASSYSPLSIHGYTF. The DNA of the CDR3 is TGTGCCAGCAGTTACTCGCCGCTCAGTATACATGGCTACACCTTC.